One T cell receptor beta chain is described in this entry. Germline V gives CDR1 LGHDT, CDR2 YNNKEL (reference sequence). The germline V and J ends were trimmed by 5 bases and 0 bases, with 10 bases remaining between them. CDR3 length: 14 residues. Clones were read by immunoSEQ multiplex PCR, and TCRdb kept only the in-frame ones, dropping some. Of some 200,000 clones listed, roughly 82% were seen once; the top ten hold around 5.2%. This sample was included in a study of blood T cell repertoires in COVID-19. Across the study: From T cells, B-cell-depleted T cells, or PBMCs came the material, which was cDNA or gDNA.

Those who participated ranged in age from 18 to 89 years and resided in around 22 US areas. The V and J genes are TRBV3-1 (or the pseudogene TRBV3-2) and TRBJ1-1, with D hard to call. Sequenced sample: PBMCs or T cells enriched from blood (not recorded which). The clonotype originates from a woman aged 60 to 75 with acute COVID-19. The CDR3 here is CASSTTGLNTEAFF. Written as DNA, the CDR3 is TGTGCCAGCAGCACGACGGGATTGAACACTGAAGCTTTCTTT.